Each of the 24 T cell receptor beta chains below was sequenced from the same sample in a study of cytomegalovirus exposure and HLA in healthy donors. PCR primers comprised 60 Vbeta and 13 Jbeta primers. Clones were read by immunoSEQ multiplex PCR, and TCRdb kept only the in-frame ones, dropping some. The sample comprises about 160,000 clones, about 85% of which are singletons, and 1% to 1.5% rests with the top ten. The sample was PBMCs. Receptors were obtained from a man aged 50 to 60 in good health and CMV-seropositive.

This chain joins TRBV5-8 and TRBJ2-1; 10 bases align to TRBD2. The trim removed 2 bases at V and 5 bases at J, leaving 7 bases unmatched. CDR3 size: 16 residues. Germline values: CDR1 SGHTS, CDR2 YDEGEE. The CDR3 sequence is CASSLYGLAGDNEQFF. Written as DNA, the CDR3 is TGTGCCAGCAGCTTATACGGCCTAGCGGGGGACAATGAGCAGTTCTTC.

This rearrangement joins TRBV2 to TRBJ2-2; D uncertain. The germline V gene encodes CDR1 SNHLY and CDR2 FYNNEI. The CDR3 extends over 12 amino acids. The germline V and J ends were trimmed by 3 bases and 4 bases, with 3 bases remaining between them. The CDR3 coding sequence is TGTGCCAGCAGTGATATCACCGGGGAGCTGTTTTTT. It encodes CASSDITGELFF.

V is TRBV5-4 and J is TRBJ2-5; TRBD2 aligns across 11 bases. CDR1 is SGHNT and CDR2 is YYREEE in the germline V gene (reference sequence). After removal of 4 bases from V and 1 base from J, the junction contained 3 bases not matched to a gene. This CDR3 region has 15 residues. CDR3 region: CASSGGTSGQETQYF. The CDR3 nucleotides are TGTGCCAGCAGCGGCGGGACTAGCGGCCAAGAGACCCAGTACTTC.

The chain links TRBV11-2 to TRBJ1-2; a weak D match, TRBD1 (6 bases). Germline assignment: CDR1 SGHAT and CDR2 FQNNGV. CDR3 length equals 14 residues. The ends were cut back, 0 bases at V and 3 bases at J, with 8 bases in the middle. This CDR3 is CASSLDRGDYGYTF. The CDR3 DNA reads TGTGCCAGCAGCTTAGACAGGGGTGACTATGGCTACACCTTC.

A single count supports this clone. The chain combines TRBV11-3 with TRBJ1-1; a weak D match, TRBD1 (5 bases). CDR3 length equals 14 residues. V was trimmed by 5 bases and J by 3 bases, leaving 13 bases between them. CDR1 and CDR2 from the germline V gene are SGHNT and YENEEA. In nucleotides, the CDR3 is TGTGCCAGCAGCCCCGGAGGGGTGGACACTGAAGCTTTCTTT. It yields the protein CASSPGGVDTEAFF. The whole variable domain, filled in from reference TRBV11-3 and TRBJ1-1, reads EAGVVQSPRYKIIEKKQPVAFWCNPISGHNTLYWYLQNLGQGPELLIRYENEEAVDDSQLPKDRFSAERLKGVDSTLKIQPAELGDSAVYLCASSPGGVDTEAFFGQGTRLTVV.

This clone was seen a single time. This chain joins TRBV28 and TRBJ1-5; TRBD1 aligns across 7 bases. CDR1 is MDHEN, CDR2 SYDVKM, per germline. This CDR3 contains 15 residues. V was pared by 6 bases and J by 4 bases, with 9 bases of the junction left unmatched. The CDR3 sequence: CASSKTGAGNQPQHF. The CDR3 DNA follows: TGTGCCAGCAGCAAAACAGGGGCTGGGAATCAGCCCCAGCATTTT.

The chain is built from TRBV6-1 and TRBJ2-1; TRBD2 aligns across 7 bases. Germline trimming cut 3 bases from V and 7 bases from J; bases unmatched to any gene: 9. Germline V gives CDR1 MNHNS, CDR2 SASEGT. The CDR3 loop spans 15 amino acids. The CDR3 DNA is TGTGCCAGCAGTGATAGTGGGCTAGCGGCAAATGAGCAGTTCTTC. Protein sequence: CASSDSGLAANEQFF.

J is TRBJ2-1 and V is TRBV7-2; possible D gene TRBD2, 7 bases. V was shortened by 1 base and J by 0 bases, with 10 bases between the two germline ends. Germline assignment: CDR1 SGHTA and CDR2 FQGNSA. The CDR3 extends over 16 amino acids. The DNA of the CDR3 is TGTGCCAGCAGCTTAGAGGGGGGGGTCTCCTACAATGAGCAGTTCTTC. Translation gives CASSLEGGVSYNEQFF.

This chain joins TRBV7-2 and TRBJ2-1, with D perhaps matching TRBD2 (6 bases). Per the germline V gene, CDR1 is SGHTA and CDR2 is FQGNSA. The CDR3 sequence is 12 residues long. V was trimmed by 4 bases and J by 10 bases, leaving 11 bases between them. The CDR3 region is CASSWGLREQFF. The CDR3, as DNA: TGTGCCAGCAGCTGGGGACTCAGGGAGCAGTTCTTC. Supplemented by reference TRBV7-2 and TRBJ2-1, the full variable domain reads GAGVSQSPSNKVTEKGKDVELRCDPISGHTALYWYRQSLGQGLEFLIYFQGNSAPDKSGLPSDRFSAERTGGSVSTLTIQRTQQEDSAVYLCASSWGLREQFFGPGTRLTVL.

J is TRBJ1-5 and V is TRBV15; D gene ambiguous. The CDR3 contains 15 residues. The V end was cut by 6 bases, the J end by 0 bases, with 12 bases between. Germline assignment: CDR1 LNHNV and CDR2 YYDKDF (reference sequence). Here the CDR3 reads CATRSPYYSNQPQHF. The CDR3 bases are TGTGCCACCAGGAGTCCTTACTATAGCAATCAGCCCCAGCATTTT. The entire variable domain, with the rest obtained from reference TRBV15 and TRBJ1-5, is as follows: DAMVIQNPRYQVTQFGKPVTLSCSQTLNHNVMYWYQQKSSQAPKLLFHYYDKDFNNEADTPDNFQSRRPNTSFCFLDIRSPGLGDTAMYLCATRSPYYSNQPQHFGDGTRLSIL.

The genes are TRBV27 and TRBJ1-2; perhaps TRBD1 as D (6 bases). This CDR3 is 13 amino acids long. CDR1 is MNHEY and CDR2 is SMNVEV in the germline V gene (reference sequence). V gave up 3 bases and J gave up 8 bases, with 13 bases separating them. The CDR3 bases are TGTGCCAGCAGTTTGACAGGCCAAACAGGCTACACCTTC. It translates to CASSLTGQTGYTF.

This chain connects TRBV6-1 to TRBJ2-5; D may be TRBD2 (6 bases). The CDR3 has 14 amino acids. The germline V and J ends were trimmed by 6 bases and 4 bases, with 15 bases remaining between them. Germline V lookup: CDR1 MNHNS, CDR2 SASEGT. The DNA for the CDR3 is TGTGCCAGCAGCAGAGGAGGGTTAGGAGAGACCCAGTACTTC. Protein sequence: CASSRGGLGETQYF.

The rearrangement links TRBV28 to TRBJ2-7; no definite D call. The CDR3 contains 12 residues. Trimming cost V 6 bases and J 4 bases, with 10 bases left between them. Germline lookup yields CDR1 MDHEN and CDR2 SYDVKM. CDR3 amino acids: CASSPNNYEQYF. The CDR3 DNA is TGTGCCAGCAGCCCGAACAATTACGAGCAGTACTTC.

J is TRBJ1-1 and V is TRBV9; TRBD1 is a possible D gene (6 bases). Germline loops: CDR1 SGDLS, CDR2 YYNGEE. Trimming left V 0 bases short and J 4 bases short, with 16 bases between. The CDR3 is 16 residues long. In DNA form, the CDR3 reads TGTGCCAGCAGCGTAGCTGCGTGGGGGCCCGGCACTGAAGCTTTCTTT. It encodes CASSVAAWGPGTEAFF. Full variable domain (missing parts from reference TRBV9 and TRBJ1-1): DSGVTQTPKHLITATGQRVTLRCSPRSGDLSVYWYQQSLDQGLQFLIQYYNGEERAKGNILERFSAQQFPDLHSELNLSSLELGDSALYFCASSVAAWGPGTEAFFGQGTRLTVV.

The chain combines TRBV5-4 with TRBJ1-2; perhaps TRBD1 as D (5 bases). The V gene lost 4 bases and the J gene lost 9 bases, with 16 bases spanning the gap. Looked up from germline, CDR1 is SGHNT and CDR2 is YYREEE (reference sequence). CDR3 length: 13 residues. The CDR3 region is CASSLTGQGSYTF. The CDR3 bases are TGTGCCAGCAGCCTTACGGGCCAGGGAAGCTACACCTTC.

The CDR3: CASSNLGLAGGHINTGELFF. CDR3 nucleotide sequence: TGTGCCAGTAGTAACCTTGGACTAGCGGGGGGTCACATCAACACCGGGGAGCTGTTTTTT. The chain couples TRBV19 to TRBJ2-2, with 14 bases that match TRBD2. This CDR3 is 20 amino acids long. Germline V gene lookup returns CDR1 LNHDA and CDR2 SQIVND (reference sequence). J gave up 2 bases and V 4 bases, and 12 bases lay outside the gene matches.

The chain couples TRBV27 to TRBJ1-2; possibly TRBD1 for D (5 bases). The V gene's germline CDR1 is MNHEY and CDR2 SMNVEV (reference sequence). There are 12 residues in the CDR3. The V end was cut by 3 bases, the J end by 8 bases, with 10 bases between. The CDR3 loop is CASSFRGDGYTF. The CDR3 DNA reads TGTGCCAGCAGTTTTAGGGGCGACGGCTACACCTTC.

V usage is TRBV4-1 and J usage is TRBJ2-5; 7 bases fit TRBD1. Trimming removed 0 bases from V and 5 bases from J; junction bases left unmatched: 6. CDR1 MGHRA and CDR2 YSYEKL come from the germline V gene. The CDR3 has 15 residues. The CDR3: CASSQELGRGETQYF. The CDR3 coding sequence is TGCGCCAGCAGCCAAGAATTAGGCAGGGGGGAGACCCAGTACTTC.

The gene calls are TRBV5-1 and TRBJ2-4; possible D gene TRBD1, 6 bases. The V end lost 0 bases, the J end lost 3 bases, and 13 bases lay between the germline ends. The CDR3 consists of 16 residues. Per germline, CDR1 SGHRS and CDR2 YFSETQ. In DNA form, the CDR3 reads TGCGCCAGCAGCTTGGACGCAAGCAGGGGCAAAAACATTCAGTACTTC. This encodes CASSLDASRGKNIQYF.

The rearrangement links TRBV14 to TRBJ2-5, with no clear D. Germline V gives CDR1 SGHDN, CDR2 FVKESK. CDR3 length: 16 amino acids. V lost 1 base, J lost 5 bases, and 17 bases lay in between. CDR3 residues: CASSQVGFATSETQYF. The DNA of the CDR3 is TGTGCCAGCAGCCAAGTGGGCTTTGCTACCTCGGAGACCCAGTACTTC.

The chain combines TRBV10-3 with TRBJ1-4; possible D gene TRBD1, 6 bases. There are 14 residues in the CDR3. V was shortened by 3 bases and J by 8 bases, with 13 bases between the two germline ends. Germline V gene data show CDR1 as ENHRY and CDR2 as SYGVKD. The CDR3 DNA reads as TGTGCCATCAGTGAAGGGGGGGGATTCGAAAAACTGTTTTTT. Translating gives CAISEGGGFEKLFF.

This sequence joins TRBV5-1 and TRBJ2-7, with a possible D match to TRBD1 (7 bases). The germline gives CDR1 SGHRS, CDR2 YFSETQ. The CDR3 contains 16 residues. V lost 2 bases and J lost 6, with 21 bases in between. CDR3 coding DNA: TGCGCCAGCAGCTTCGGTCAGGGGGAGGTCTGGGGCGAGCAGTACTTC. Its translation: CASSFGQGEVWGEQYF. Full variable domain (remainder filled in from reference TRBV5-1 and TRBJ2-7): KAGVTQTPRYLIKTRGQQVTLSCSPISGHRSVSWYQQTPGQGLQFLFEYFSETQRNKGNFPGRFSGRQFSNSRSEMNVSTLELGDSALYLCASSFGQGEVWGEQYFGPGTRLTVT.

V gene TRBV7-3 combines with J gene TRBJ2-1; weak D call: TRBD1 (5 bases). Germline V CDR1 and CDR2: SGHTA, FQGTGA. V lost 5 bases and J lost 9, with 14 bases in between. CDR3 length equals 13 residues. Written as DNA, the CDR3 is TGTGCCAGCAGCCCCCCGGGCCAGGGTGAGCAGTTCTTC. Protein sequence: CASSPPGQGEQFF.

This clone was seen once. The chain links TRBV4-2 to TRBJ2-7, with 9 positions matching TRBD1. The CDR3 has 15 residues. Germline V gives CDR1 LGHNA, CDR2 YNFKEQ. V dropped 4 bases and J dropped 4; count of bases not matched to a gene: 8. The CDR3 is CASSPRDREGYEQYF. In DNA form, the CDR3 reads TGTGCCAGCAGCCCGAGGGACAGGGAGGGGTACGAGCAGTACTTC.